Following are 6 T cell receptor beta chains from one sample sequenced in a study of cytomegalovirus exposure and HLA in healthy donors. The PCR ran on 60 Vbeta and 13 Jbeta primers. Assay: immunoSEQ multiplex PCR; the TCRdb copy retains only in-frame clones and omits some. The sample consists of hundreds of thousands of clones, around two thirds of them appearing once. Material for sequencing was PBMCs. These receptors were taken from a female donor in good health and CMV-seronegative.

The chain links TRBV2 to TRBJ2-7; 9 bases agree with TRBD2. Trimming at V came to 3 bases and at J to 5 bases, leaving 8 bases not matched to a gene. Germline CDR1 and CDR2: SNHLY and FYNNEI. The CDR3 runs 15 residues. The CDR3 DNA is TGTGCCAGCAGTGACGTAGCGGGAGAGATAGACGAGCAGTACTTC. Translating gives CASSDVAGEIDEQYF.

In regard to this clone: One junction end disagrees with the germline gene, perhaps due to a read error. V usage is TRBV27 and J usage is TRBJ2-3; TRBD2 agrees at 10 bases. The V gene's germline CDR1 is MNHEY and CDR2 SMNVEV (reference sequence). This CDR3 comprises 15 residues. The CDR3 DNA follows: TGTGCCAGCGCGGAAGCGGGAGGGGGCACGGATACGCAGTATTTT. Translated: CASAEAGGGTDTQYF.

The V gene is TRBV6-1, the J gene TRBJ2-7; 7 bases match TRBD1. V lost 1 base, J lost 3 bases, and 3 bases stayed unmatched. Germline V CDR1 and CDR2: MNHNS, SASEGT. The CDR3 extends over 14 amino acids. The CDR3 DNA reads as TGTGCCAGCAGTGAAGGGGGACAGATCTACGAGCAGTACTTC. This encodes CASSEGGQIYEQYF.

This chain links TRBV6-1 with TRBJ2-3; 9 bases match TRBD1. The CDR3 loop spans 20 amino acids. The J segment lost 2 bases and the V segment lost 3 bases, leaving 18 bases of the junction unmatched. In germline, CDR1 is MNHNS, CDR2 SASEGT. CDR3 in amino acids: CASSDPWTGALDADTDTQYF. As DNA, the CDR3 is TGTGCCAGCAGTGATCCATGGACAGGGGCTCTAGATGCGGACACAGATACGCAGTATTTT.

The chain links TRBV2 to TRBJ1-1; possible D gene TRBD1, 6 bases. Germline V gene sequence: CDR1 SNHLY, CDR2 FYNNEI. This CDR3 is built from 14 residues. Trimming removed 6 bases at V and 4 bases at J, with 15 bases between. The CDR3 loop reads CASRTDRSGTEAFF. Here the CDR3 DNA reads TGTGCCAGCAGGACCGACAGGTCGGGCACTGAAGCTTTCTTT.

This rearrangement joins TRBV2 to TRBJ1-2; 7 bases line up with TRBD1. This CDR3 is built from 14 residues. Per germline, CDR1 SNHLY and CDR2 FYNNEI. After removal of 5 bases from V and 3 bases from J, the junction contained 6 bases not matched to a gene. The CDR3 region has the DNA TGTGCCAGCAGTTATGACAGGGATGACTATGGCTACACCTTC. Translating gives CASSYDRDDYGYTF.